This entry lists 10 T cell receptor beta chains sequenced from one sample in a study of identifying expanded T cells in peripheral blood. Generated by immunoSEQ multiplex PCR, the TCRdb table keeps only in-frame clones and is missing some. The sample yields around 85,000 clones, about 89% seen once. Sequenced: blood. Receptors were obtained from a person between 18 and 75 years old in good health.

The chain is built from TRBV9 and TRBJ1-4; 9 bases are a match to TRBD1. The CDR3 extends over 15 amino acids. Germline V CDR1 and CDR2: SGDLS, YYNGEE. Unmatched junction bases numbered 6, after V lost 4 bases and J lost 5 bases. The CDR3 spells CASSTTGTGNEKLFF. Written as DNA, the CDR3 is TGTGCCAGCAGCACCACCGGGACAGGGAATGAAAAACTGTTTTTT.

The rearrangement links TRBV19 to TRBJ1-1; possibly TRBD1 for D (6 bases). The CDR3 extends over 14 amino acids. Looked up from germline, CDR1 is LNHDA and CDR2 is SQIVND (reference sequence). Trimming took 6 bases from V and 2 from J, leaving 13 bases between them. The CDR3 loop is CASSIVGGNTEAFF. The DNA for the CDR3 is TGTGCCAGTAGCATCGTAGGGGGAAACACTGAAGCTTTCTTT.

As regards this clone: An end of the junction does not agree with germline; a read error may underlie this. The chain has TRBV6-6 and TRBJ2-7; D not resolved. This CDR3 has 13 residues. Germline CDR1 reads MNHNY; CDR2 reads SVGAGI (reference sequence). The DNA for the CDR3 is TGTGCCATCAGTGCCCAAATCCTAATGGAGCAGTACTTC. It translates to CAISAQILMEQYF.

The V and J genes are TRBV28 and TRBJ1-5; 7 bases map to TRBD1. Trimming at V came to 6 bases and at J to 0 bases, leaving 8 bases not matched to a gene. This CDR3 region has 16 residues. Germline loops: CDR1 MDHEN, CDR2 SYDVKM. The CDR3: CASRYGTVDSNQPQHF. DNA for the CDR3: TGTGCCAGCAGATACGGGACAGTTGATAGCAATCAGCCCCAGCATTTT.

The chain couples TRBV9 to TRBJ2-5; either TRBD1 or TRBD2 may fit D (5 bases each). This CDR3 is 13 amino acids long. V was trimmed by 0 bases and J by 5 bases, leaving 8 bases between them. Germline V gives CDR1 SGDLS, CDR2 YYNGEE. CDR3 amino acids: CASSVAWDETQYF. The CDR3 DNA reads TGTGCCAGCAGCGTAGCCTGGGACGAGACCCAGTACTTC.

This clone was counted between two and nine times. This chain uses TRBV30 with TRBJ1-1, with TRBD1 matching 8 bases. The CDR3 covers 13 residues. The V and J ends lost 3 bases and 6 bases, in that order; junction bases with no gene match: 6. CDR1 is GTSNPN and CDR2 is SVGIG in the germline V gene (reference sequence). The CDR3 coding sequence is TGTGCCTGGAGCCGCAGGGGGCTATCTGAAGCTTTCTTT. This translates into CAWSRRGLSEAFF. Filled out from reference TRBV30 and TRBJ1-1, the complete variable domain reads SQTIHQWPATLVQPVGSPLSLECTVEGTSNPNLYWYRQAAGRGLQLLFYSVGIGQISSEVPQNLSASRPQDRQFILSSKKLLLSDSGFYLCAWSRRGLSEAFFGQGTRLTVV.

The rearrangement links TRBV10-3 to TRBJ2-3; 8 nucleotides match TRBD2. Germline V gives CDR1 ENHRY, CDR2 SYGVKD. The CDR3 runs to 17 residues. J gave up 2 bases and V 3 bases, and 10 bases lay outside the gene matches. The CDR3 nucleotides read TGTGCCATCAGTGACGGGGGGGACTTCCCCCACACAGATACGCAGTATTTT. Translated: CAISDGGDFPHTDTQYF.

The rearrangement joins TRBV28 to TRBJ2-3; D remains ambiguous. The CDR3 length is 13 residues. The ends were cut back, 6 bases at V and 2 bases at J, with 9 bases in the middle. Germline V gives CDR1 MDHEN, CDR2 SYDVKM. The CDR3 DNA reads TGTGCCAGCAGGGTGTCGGTCACAGATACGCAGTATTTT. Its translation is CASRVSVTDTQYF.

The rearrangement links TRBV29-1 to TRBJ1-1, with TRBD1 matching over 7 bases. The CDR3 is 11 residues long. Germline CDR1 SQVTM, CDR2 ANQGSEA. V lost 5 bases and J lost 11; bases outside the gene matches: 8. Written as DNA, the CDR3 is TGCAGCGTTTTTTCCGGGACAGAGGCTTTCTTT. Translated: CSVFSGTEAFF.

The chain combines TRBV4-1 with TRBJ2-3; 11 bases are a match to TRBD2. V was clipped by 4 bases and J by 3 bases; unmatched bases: 3. CDR3 length: 15 residues. Looked up from germline, CDR1 is MGHRA and CDR2 is YSYEKL. CDR3 sequence: CASSLWTSGTDTQYF. Here the CDR3 DNA reads TGCGCCAGCAGCCTTTGGACTAGCGGGACAGATACGCAGTATTTT.